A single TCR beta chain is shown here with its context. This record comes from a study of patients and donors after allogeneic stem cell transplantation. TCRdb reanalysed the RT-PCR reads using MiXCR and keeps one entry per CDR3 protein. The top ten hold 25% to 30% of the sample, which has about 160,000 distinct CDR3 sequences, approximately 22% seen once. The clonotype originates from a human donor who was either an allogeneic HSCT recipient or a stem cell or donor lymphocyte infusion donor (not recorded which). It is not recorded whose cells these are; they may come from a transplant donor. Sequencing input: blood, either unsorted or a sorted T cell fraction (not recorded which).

CDR3 loop: CASSVRPTPDTQYF. DNA for the CDR3: TGTGCCAGCAGCGTAAGGCCTACCCCAGATACGCAGTATTTT. The chain recombines TRBV9 with TRBJ2-3; D is unresolved. Germline CDR1 reads SGDLS; CDR2 reads YYNGEE. CDR3 length equals 14 residues. Trimming removed 1 base at V and 4 bases at J, with 10 bases between.